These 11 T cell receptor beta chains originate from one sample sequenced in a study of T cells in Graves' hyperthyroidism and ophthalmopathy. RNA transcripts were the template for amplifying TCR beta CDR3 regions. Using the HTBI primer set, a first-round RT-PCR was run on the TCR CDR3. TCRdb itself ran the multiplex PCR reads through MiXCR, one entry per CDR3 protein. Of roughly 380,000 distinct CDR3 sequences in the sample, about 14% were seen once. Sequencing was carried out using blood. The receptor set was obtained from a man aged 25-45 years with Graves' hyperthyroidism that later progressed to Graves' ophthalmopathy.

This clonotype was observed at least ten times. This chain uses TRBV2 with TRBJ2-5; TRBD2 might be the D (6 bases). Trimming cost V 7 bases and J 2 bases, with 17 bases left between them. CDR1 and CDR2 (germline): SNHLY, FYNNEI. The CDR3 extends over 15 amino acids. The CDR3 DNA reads TGTGCCAGCAACAACCGGGACTCAGGACAAGAGACCCAGTACTTC. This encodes CASNNRDSGQETQYF. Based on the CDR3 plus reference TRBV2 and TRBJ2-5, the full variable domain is EPEVTQTPSHQVTQMGQEVILRCVPISNHLYFYWYRQILGQKVEFLVSFYNNEISEKSEIFDDQFSVERPDGSNFTLKIRSTKLEDSAMYFCASNNRDSGQETQYFGPGTRLLVL.

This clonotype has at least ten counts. CDR3 sequence: CASRFNAHRGTDTQYF. The CDR3 DNA follows: TGTGCCAGCCGCTTCAACGCGCACAGGGGCACAGATACGCAGTATTTT. This rearrangement joins TRBV27 to TRBJ2-3; TRBD1 might be the D (6 bases). With 8 bases removed from V and 1 base from J, the gap between germline ends came to 19 bases. The germline V gene encodes CDR1 MNHEY and CDR2 SMNVEV (reference sequence). The CDR3 length is 16 residues.

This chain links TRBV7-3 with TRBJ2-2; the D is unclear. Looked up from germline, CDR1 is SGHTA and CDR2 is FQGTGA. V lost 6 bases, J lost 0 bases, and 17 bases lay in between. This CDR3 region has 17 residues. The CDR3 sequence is CASSPSGVRTNTGELFF. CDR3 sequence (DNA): TGTGCCAGCAGTCCCTCCGGCGTACGGACGAACACCGGGGAGCTGTTTTTT.

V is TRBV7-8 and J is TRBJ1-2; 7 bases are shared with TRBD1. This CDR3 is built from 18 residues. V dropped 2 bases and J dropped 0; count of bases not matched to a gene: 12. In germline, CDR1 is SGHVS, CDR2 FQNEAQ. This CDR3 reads CASSLSVYWDRTNYGYTF. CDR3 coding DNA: TGTGCCAGCAGCTTATCAGTTTACTGGGACAGAACTAACTATGGCTACACCTTC.

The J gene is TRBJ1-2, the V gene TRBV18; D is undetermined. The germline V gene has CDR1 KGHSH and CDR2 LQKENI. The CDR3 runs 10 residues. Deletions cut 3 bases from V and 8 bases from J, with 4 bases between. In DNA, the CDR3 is TGTGCCAGCTCACCTAAGGGCTACACCTTC. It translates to CASSPKGYTF.

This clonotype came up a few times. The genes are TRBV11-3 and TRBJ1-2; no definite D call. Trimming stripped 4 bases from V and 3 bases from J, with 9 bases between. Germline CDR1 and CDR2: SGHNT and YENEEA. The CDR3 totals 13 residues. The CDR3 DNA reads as TGTGCCAGCAGCTATCAGGAGCACTATGGCTACACCTTC. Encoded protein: CASSYQEHYGYTF.

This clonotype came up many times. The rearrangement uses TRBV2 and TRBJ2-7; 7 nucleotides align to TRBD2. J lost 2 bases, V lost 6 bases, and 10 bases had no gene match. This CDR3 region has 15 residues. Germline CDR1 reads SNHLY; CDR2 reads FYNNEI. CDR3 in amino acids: CASRVTSDDPYEQYF. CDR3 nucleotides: TGTGCCAGCAGAGTCACTAGCGACGACCCCTACGAGCAGTACTTC.

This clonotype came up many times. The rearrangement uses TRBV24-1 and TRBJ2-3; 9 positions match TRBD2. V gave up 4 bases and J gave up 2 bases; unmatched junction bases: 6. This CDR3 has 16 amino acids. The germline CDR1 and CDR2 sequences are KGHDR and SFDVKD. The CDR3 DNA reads TGTGCCACCAGTGACTTAGCGGGGGAGAACACAGATACGCAGTATTTT. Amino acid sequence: CATSDLAGENTDTQYF.

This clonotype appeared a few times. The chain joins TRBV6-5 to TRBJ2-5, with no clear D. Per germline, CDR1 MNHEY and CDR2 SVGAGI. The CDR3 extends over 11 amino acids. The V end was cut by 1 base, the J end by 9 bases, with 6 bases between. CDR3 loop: CASSYFGAQYF. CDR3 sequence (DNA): TGTGCCAGCAGTTACTTTGGGGCCCAGTACTTC.

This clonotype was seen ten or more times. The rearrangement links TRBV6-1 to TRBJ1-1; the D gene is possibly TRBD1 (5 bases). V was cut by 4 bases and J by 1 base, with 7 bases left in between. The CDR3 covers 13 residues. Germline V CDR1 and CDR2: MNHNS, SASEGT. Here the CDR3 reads CASSAGKNTEAFF. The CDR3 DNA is TGTGCCAGCAGTGCAGGGAAGAACACTGAAGCTTTCTTT.

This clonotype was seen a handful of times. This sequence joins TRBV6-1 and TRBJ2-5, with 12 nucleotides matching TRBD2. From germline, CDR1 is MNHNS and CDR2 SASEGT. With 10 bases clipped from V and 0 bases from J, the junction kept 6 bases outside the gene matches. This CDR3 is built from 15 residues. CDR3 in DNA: TGTGCCAACACTGGACTAGCGGGATACCAAGAGACCCAGTACTTC. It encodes CANTGLAGYQETQYF.